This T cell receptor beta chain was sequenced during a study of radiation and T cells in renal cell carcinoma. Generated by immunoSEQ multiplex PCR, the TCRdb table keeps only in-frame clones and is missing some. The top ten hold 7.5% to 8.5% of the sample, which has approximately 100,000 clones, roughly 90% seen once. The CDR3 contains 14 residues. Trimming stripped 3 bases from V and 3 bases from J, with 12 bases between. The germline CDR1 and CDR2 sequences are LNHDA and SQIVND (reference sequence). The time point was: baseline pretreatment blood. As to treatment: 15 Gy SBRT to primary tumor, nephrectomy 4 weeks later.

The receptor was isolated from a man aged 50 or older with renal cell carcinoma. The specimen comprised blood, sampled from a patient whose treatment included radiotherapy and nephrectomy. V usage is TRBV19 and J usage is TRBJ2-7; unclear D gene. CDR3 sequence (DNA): TGTGCCAGTAGTATGGCTTGGGCAGGCTACGAGCAGTACTTC. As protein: CASSMAWAGYEQYF.